The sequence of this TCR beta chain was determined in a study of blood T cell repertoires in COVID-19. Looking at the study overall: Sites in the United States, Italy and Spain provided acute and convalescent COVID-19 samples.

In the study's own analysis: Counts of nucleated cells, estimated from reference gene primer amplification, were obtained. The protocol was immunoSEQ multiplex PCR, while the TCRdb copy is restricted to in-frame clones and leaves out a portion. V and J calls and clone size are as listed in that table; D and trimming were resolved from the DNA. The top ten clones hold approximately 3.8% of a sample with roughly 290,000 clones, around four fifths of them seen once. The CDR3 totals 15 residues. V was trimmed by 6 bases and J by 0 bases, leaving 12 bases between them. The germline V gene has CDR1 MDHEN and CDR2 SYDVKM.

The rearrangement uses TRBV28 and TRBJ2-1; D is ambiguous. The TCR originated in a woman aged 50 to 60 with active or convalescent COVID-19. The sequenced material came from peripheral blood. The CDR3 DNA reads as TGTGCCAGCAGCCCCGACTCGCGCTCCTACAATGAGCAGTTCTTC. It yields the protein CASSPDSRSYNEQFF.